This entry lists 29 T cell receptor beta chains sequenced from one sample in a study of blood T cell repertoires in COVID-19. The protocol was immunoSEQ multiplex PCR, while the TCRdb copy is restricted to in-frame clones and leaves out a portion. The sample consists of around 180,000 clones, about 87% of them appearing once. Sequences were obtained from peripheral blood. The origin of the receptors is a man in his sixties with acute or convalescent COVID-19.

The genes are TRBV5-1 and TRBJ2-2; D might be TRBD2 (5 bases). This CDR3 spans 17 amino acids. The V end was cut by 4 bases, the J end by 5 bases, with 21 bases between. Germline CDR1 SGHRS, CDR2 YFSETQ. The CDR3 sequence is CASSPLDQAVATGELFF. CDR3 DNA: TGCGCCAGCAGCCCCCTAGACCAAGCGGTAGCGACCGGGGAGCTGTTTTTT. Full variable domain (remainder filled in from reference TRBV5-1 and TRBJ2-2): KAGVTQTPRYLIKTRGQQVTLSCSPISGHRSVSWYQQTPGQGLQFLFEYFSETQRNKGNFPGRFSGRQFSNSRSEMNVSTLELGDSALYLCASSPLDQAVATGELFFGEGSRLTVL.

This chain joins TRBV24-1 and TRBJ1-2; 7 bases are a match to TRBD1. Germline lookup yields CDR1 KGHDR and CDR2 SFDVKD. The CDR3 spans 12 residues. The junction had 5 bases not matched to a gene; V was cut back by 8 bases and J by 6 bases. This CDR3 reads CATNRDSNGYTF. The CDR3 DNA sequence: TGTGCCACCAATCGGGACAGCAATGGCTACACCTTC.

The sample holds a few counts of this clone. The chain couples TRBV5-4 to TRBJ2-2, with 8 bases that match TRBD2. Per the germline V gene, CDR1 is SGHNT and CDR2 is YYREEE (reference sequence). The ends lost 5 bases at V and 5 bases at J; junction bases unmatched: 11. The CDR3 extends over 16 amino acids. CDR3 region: CASRRVGGGLTGELFF. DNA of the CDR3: TGTGCCAGCAGACGAGTCGGGGGGGGCCTGACCGGGGAGCTGTTTTTT.

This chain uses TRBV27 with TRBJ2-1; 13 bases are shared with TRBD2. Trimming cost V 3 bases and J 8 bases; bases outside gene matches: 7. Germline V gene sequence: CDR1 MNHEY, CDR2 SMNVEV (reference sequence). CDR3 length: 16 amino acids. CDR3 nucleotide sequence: TGTGCCAGCAGTTTGGGTGGGACTAGCGGGATCTATGAGCAGTTCTTC. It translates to CASSLGGTSGIYEQFF.

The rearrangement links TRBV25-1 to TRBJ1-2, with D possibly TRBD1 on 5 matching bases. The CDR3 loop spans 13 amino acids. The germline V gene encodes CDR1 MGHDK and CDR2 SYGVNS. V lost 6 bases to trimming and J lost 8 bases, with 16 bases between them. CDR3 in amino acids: CASREGPGDGYTF. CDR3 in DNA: TGTGCCAGCAGAGAGGGGCCGGGGGACGGCTACACCTTC.

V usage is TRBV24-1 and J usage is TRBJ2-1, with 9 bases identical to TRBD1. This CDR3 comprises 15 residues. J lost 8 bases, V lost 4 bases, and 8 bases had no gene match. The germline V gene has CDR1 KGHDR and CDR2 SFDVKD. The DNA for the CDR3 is TGTGCCACCAGTGACCCCGGGACAGGGAATGATGAGCAGTTCTTC. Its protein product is CATSDPGTGNDEQFF.

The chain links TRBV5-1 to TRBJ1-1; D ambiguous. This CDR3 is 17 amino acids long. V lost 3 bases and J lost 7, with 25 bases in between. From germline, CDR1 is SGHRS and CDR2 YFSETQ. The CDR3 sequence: CASSYGSLNLVLGEAFF. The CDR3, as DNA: TGCGCCAGCAGCTACGGGTCCTTGAACCTGGTTCTAGGTGAAGCTTTCTTT. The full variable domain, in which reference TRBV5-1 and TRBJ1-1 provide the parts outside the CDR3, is KAGVTQTPRYLIKTRGQQVTLSCSPISGHRSVSWYQQTPGQGLQFLFEYFSETQRNKGNFPGRFSGRQFSNSRSEMNVSTLELGDSALYLCASSYGSLNLVLGEAFFGQGTRLTVV.

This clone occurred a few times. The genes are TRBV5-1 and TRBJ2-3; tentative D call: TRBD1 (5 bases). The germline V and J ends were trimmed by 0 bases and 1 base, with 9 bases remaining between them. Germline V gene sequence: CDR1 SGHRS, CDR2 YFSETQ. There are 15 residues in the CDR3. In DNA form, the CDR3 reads TGCGCCAGCAGCTTGGAGGGGTACGGCACAGATACGCAGTATTTT. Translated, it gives CASSLEGYGTDTQYF.

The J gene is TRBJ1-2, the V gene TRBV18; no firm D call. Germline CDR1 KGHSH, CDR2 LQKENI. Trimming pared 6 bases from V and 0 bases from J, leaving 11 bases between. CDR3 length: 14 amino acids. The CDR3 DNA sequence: TGTGCCAGCTCGCTGCAAGCTACTAACTATGGCTACACCTTC. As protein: CASSLQATNYGYTF.

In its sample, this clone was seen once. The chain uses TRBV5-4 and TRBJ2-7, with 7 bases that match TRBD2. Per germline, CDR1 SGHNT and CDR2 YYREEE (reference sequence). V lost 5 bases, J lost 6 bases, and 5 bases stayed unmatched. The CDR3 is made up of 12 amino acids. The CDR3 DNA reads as TGTGCCAGCAGGGATTTAGCGGGCGAGCAGTACTTC. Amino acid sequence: CASRDLAGEQYF.

The chain's CDR3 is CASSWTGPDRATQYF. CDR3 bases: TGTGCCAGCAGTTGGACAGGGCCTGACCGGGCGACCCAGTACTTC. V is TRBV27 and J is TRBJ2-5; 8 bases fit TRBD1. CDR1 is MNHEY and CDR2 is SMNVEV in the germline V gene (reference sequence). V dropped 4 bases and J dropped 7; count of bases not matched to a gene: 11. There are 15 residues in the CDR3.

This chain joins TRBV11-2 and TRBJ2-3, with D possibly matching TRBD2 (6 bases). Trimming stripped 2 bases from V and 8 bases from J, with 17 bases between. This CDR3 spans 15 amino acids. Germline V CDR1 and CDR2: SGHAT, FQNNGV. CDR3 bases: TGTGCCAGCAGCTTAAGCGGCGGGGCGAGCGGTACGCAGTATTTT. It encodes CASSLSGGASGTQYF.

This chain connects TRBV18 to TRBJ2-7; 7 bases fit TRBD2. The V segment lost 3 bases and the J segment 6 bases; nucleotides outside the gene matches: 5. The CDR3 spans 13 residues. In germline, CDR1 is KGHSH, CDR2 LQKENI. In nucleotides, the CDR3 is TGTGCCAGCTCACCGCCTGGGGGGGGCGAGCAGTACTTC. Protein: CASSPPGGGEQYF.

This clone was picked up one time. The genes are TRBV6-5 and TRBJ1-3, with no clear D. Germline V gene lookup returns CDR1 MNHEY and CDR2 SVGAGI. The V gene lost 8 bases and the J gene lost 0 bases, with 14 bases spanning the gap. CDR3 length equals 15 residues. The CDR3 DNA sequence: TGTGCCAGCGCCTCTACAGTCGGCTCTGGAAACACCATATATTTT. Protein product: CASASTVGSGNTIYF.

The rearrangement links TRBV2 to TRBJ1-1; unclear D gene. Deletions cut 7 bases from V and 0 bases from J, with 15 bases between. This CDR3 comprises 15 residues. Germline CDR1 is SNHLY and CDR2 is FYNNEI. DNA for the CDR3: TGTGCCAGCATTGAGGCAGACTTTATGAACACTGAAGCTTTCTTT. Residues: CASIEADFMNTEAFF.

This CDR3 reads CASQLGVYELGQYV. CDR3 nucleotide sequence: TGTGCCAGCCAGCTCGGGGTTTACGAGCTTGGGCAGTACGTC. The chain recombines TRBV5-6 with TRBJ2-7; possible D gene TRBD2, 5 bases. CDR1 SGHDT and CDR2 YYEEEE come from the germline V gene. There are 14 residues in the CDR3. Trimming removed 7 bases from V and 9 bases from J, with 23 bases in between.

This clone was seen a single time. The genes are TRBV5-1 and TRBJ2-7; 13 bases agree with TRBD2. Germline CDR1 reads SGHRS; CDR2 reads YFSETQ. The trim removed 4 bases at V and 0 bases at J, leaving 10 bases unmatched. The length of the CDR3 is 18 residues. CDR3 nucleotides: TGCGCCAGCAGCCCTGGGACTAGCGGGGTTCGCCTCTCCTACGAGCAGTACTTC. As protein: CASSPGTSGVRLSYEQYF.

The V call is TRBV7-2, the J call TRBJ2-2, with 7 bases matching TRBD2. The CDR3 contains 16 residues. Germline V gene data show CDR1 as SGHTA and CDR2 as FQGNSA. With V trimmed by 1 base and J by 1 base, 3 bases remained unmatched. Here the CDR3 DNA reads TGTGCCAGCAGCTTAGAGGGAGGGATGAACACCGGGGAGCTGTTTTTT. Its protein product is CASSLEGGMNTGELFF.

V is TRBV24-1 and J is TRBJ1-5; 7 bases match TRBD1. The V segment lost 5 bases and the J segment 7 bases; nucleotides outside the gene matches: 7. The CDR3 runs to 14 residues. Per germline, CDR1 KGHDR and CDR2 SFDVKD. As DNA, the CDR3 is TGTGCCACCAGTGCTACAGGGGAGTGGCAGCCCCAGCATTTT. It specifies CATSATGEWQPQHF.

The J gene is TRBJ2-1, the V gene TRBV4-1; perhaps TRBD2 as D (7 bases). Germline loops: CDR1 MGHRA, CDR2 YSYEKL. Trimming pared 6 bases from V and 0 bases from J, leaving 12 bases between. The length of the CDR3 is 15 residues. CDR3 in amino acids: CASSLGGGSYNEQFF. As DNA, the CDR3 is TGCGCCAGCAGTTTAGGGGGGGGCTCCTACAATGAGCAGTTCTTC.

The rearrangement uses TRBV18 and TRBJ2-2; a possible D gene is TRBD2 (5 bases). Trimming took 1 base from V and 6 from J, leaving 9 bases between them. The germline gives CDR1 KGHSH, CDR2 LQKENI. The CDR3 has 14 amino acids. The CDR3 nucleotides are TGTGCCAGCTCACCACTTAGGGAGTCCGGGGAGCTGTTTTTT. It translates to CASSPLRESGELFF.

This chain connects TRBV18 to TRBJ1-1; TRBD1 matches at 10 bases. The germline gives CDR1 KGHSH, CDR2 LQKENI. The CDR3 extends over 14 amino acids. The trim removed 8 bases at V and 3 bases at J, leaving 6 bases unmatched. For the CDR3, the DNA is TGTGCCAGCCGTACAGGGACAGGGGACACTGAAGCTTTCTTT. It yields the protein CASRTGTGDTEAFF.

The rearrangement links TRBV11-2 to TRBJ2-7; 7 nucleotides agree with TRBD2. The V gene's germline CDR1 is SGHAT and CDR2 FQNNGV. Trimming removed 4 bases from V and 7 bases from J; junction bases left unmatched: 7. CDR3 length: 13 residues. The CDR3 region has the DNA TGTGCCAGCAGCTGGCGGGAGACGGGAGAGCAGTACTTC. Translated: CASSWRETGEQYF.

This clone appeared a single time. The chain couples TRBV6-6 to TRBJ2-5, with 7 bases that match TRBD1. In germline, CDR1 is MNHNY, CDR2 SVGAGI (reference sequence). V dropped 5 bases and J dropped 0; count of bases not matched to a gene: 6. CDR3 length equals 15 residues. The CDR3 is CASSDGQVHQETQYF. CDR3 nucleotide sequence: TGTGCCAGCAGTGACGGACAGGTCCACCAAGAGACCCAGTACTTC.

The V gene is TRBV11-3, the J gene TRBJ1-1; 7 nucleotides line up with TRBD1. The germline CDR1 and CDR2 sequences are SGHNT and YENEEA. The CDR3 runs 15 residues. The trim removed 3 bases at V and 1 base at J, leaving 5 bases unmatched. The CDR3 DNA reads TGTGCCAGCAGCTTTGGCAGGGGGGCGAACACTGAAGCTTTCTTT. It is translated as CASSFGRGANTEAFF.

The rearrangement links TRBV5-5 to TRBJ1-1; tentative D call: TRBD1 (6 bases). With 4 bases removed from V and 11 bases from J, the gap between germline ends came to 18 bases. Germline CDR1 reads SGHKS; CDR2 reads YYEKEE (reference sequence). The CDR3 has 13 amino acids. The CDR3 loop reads CASSRLSGGTAFF. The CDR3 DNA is TGTGCCAGCAGCCGGCTTTCTGGGGGCACGGCTTTCTTT.

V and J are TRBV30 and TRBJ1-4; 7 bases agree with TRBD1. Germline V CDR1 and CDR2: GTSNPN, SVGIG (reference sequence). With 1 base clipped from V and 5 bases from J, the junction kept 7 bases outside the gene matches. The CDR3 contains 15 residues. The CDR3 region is CAWSEGTARNEKLFF. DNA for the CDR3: TGTGCCTGGAGTGAGGGGACAGCCCGAAATGAAAAACTGTTTTTT.

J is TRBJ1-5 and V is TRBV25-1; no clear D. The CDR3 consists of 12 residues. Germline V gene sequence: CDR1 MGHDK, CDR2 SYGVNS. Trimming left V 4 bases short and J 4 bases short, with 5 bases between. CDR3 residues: CASSVENQPQHF. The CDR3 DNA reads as TGTGCCAGCAGTGTCGAGAATCAGCCCCAGCATTTT.

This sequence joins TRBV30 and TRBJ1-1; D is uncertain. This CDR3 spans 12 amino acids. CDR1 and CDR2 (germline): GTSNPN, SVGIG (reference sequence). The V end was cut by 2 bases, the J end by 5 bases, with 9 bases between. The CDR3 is CAWSWSGTEAFF. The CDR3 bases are TGTGCCTGGAGTTGGTCGGGAACTGAAGCTTTCTTT.